This TCR beta chain was observed in a study of blood T cells in healthy people across ages. With 7 bases removed from V and 1 base from J, the gap between germline ends came to 16 bases. The CDR3 has 14 residues. Germline assignment: CDR1 SQVTM and CDR2 ANQGSEA. The use of a sample-barcoded 5' primer and a J-beta primer mix characterized a second PCR of about 7 to 12 cycles. A template-switch adaptor with 12 random nucleotides tagged each cDNA molecule. There were at least 2.5 million CDR3-containing paired-end reads obtained from each sample. TCRdb called the 5' RACE reads again in MiXCR, with one record for every CDR3 protein. The sample lists around 690,000 distinct CDR3 sequences; approximately 59% were seen once. Donors each provided 7.5 to 10 milliliters of peripheral blood.

Sequencing was done on a sample of blood. This sequence originates from a man in his fifties or sixties in good health. The V gene is TRBV29-1, the J gene TRBJ1-2; possible D gene TRBD1, 6 bases. In DNA, the CDR3 is TGCAGCGCAGAACCAGGGGCTGGTAACTATGGCTACACCTTC. This gives the protein CSAEPGAGNYGYTF.